This TCR beta chain is from a study of blood T cell repertoires in COVID-19. Background on the study: From T cells, B-cell-depleted T cells, or PBMCs came the material, which was cDNA or gDNA.

TCRdb's copy holds only in-frame clones and misses some; the assay was immunoSEQ multiplex PCR. Among 300,000 to 450,000 clones, more than 70% were seen once, and the ten largest hold around 3%. During active infection, Seattle patients enrolled and were then monitored through disease. The CDR3 totals 13 residues. V was clipped by 0 bases and J by 2 bases, with 3 bases between them. CDR1 is SGHRS and CDR2 is YFSETQ in the germline V gene. The sequenced sample was peripheral blood. This receptor was taken from a woman in her 30s with COVID-19, enrolled during active disease. This sequence joins TRBV5-1 and TRBJ2-1, with D hard to call. In DNA, the CDR3 is TGCGCCAGCAGCTTGGGGCCCTACAATGAGCAGTTCTTC. Protein sequence: CASSLGPYNEQFF.